The sequence of this TCR beta chain was determined in a study of CD8 T cells in Susac syndrome. A remark on this clonotype: Its antigen is as yet unknown.

TCR beta sequencing was performed on blood CD8+ and CD4+ T cells. Negative isolation yielded CD8+ and CD4+ T cells; FACS enriched TEMRA cells. General study points: In its TCR sequencing and HLA analysis, the study acknowledged that the number of individuals was relatively small.

CDR1 is SGHRS, CDR2 YFSETQ, per germline. The CDR3 loop spans 14 amino acids. The V and J ends lost 6 bases and 8 bases respectively, with 18 bases between them. Roughly 0.45 to 1 ug RNA was reverse transcribed with random hexamers. The immunoSEQ assay covered 54 Vbeta and 13 Jbeta segments for CDR3. MiXCR was run by TCRdb on the immunoSEQ multiplex PCR reads, yielding one entry per CDR3 protein. The table records over 350,000 distinct CDR3 sequences, more than 70% of them present only once. This TCR was sampled from a human donor with multiple sclerosis. Sequenced material: CD8+ T cells from PBMCs. This chain joins TRBV5-1 and TRBJ2-1; D not resolved. CDR3 nucleotide sequence: TGCGCCAGCACGATCTTGGACCGCGGCGATGAGCAGTTCTTC. This codes for CASTILDRGDEQFF.